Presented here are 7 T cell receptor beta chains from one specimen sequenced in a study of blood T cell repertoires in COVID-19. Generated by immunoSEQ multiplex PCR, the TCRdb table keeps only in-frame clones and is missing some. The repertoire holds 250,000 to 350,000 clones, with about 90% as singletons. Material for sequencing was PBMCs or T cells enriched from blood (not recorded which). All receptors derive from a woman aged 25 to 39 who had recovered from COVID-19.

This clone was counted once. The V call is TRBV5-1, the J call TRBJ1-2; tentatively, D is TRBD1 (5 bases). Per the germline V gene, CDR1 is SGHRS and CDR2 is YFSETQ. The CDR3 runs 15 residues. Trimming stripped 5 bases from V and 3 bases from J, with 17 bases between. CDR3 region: CASSRGDLRDYGYTF. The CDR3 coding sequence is TGCGCCAGCAGTCGGGGGGACCTTAGGGACTATGGCTACACCTTC. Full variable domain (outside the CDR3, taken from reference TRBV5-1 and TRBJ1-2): KAGVTQTPRYLIKTRGQQVTLSCSPISGHRSVSWYQQTPGQGLQFLFEYFSETQRNKGNFPGRFSGRQFSNSRSEMNVSTLELGDSALYLCASSRGDLRDYGYTFGSGTRLTVV.

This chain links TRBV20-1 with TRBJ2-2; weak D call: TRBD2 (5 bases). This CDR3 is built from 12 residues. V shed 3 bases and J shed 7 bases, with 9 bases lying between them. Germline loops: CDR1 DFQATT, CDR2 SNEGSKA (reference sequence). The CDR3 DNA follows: TGCAGTGCTAGTCCGGGGTACGGGGAGCTGTTTTTT. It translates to CSASPGYGELFF.

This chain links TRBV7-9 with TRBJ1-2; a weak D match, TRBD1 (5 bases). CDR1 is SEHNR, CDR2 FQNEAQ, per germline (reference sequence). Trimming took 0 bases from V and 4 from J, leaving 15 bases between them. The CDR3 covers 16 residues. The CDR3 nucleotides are TGTGCCAGCAGCTTAGCGTCCCCGGCAGGGCCCTATGGCTACACCTTC. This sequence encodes CASSLASPAGPYGYTF.

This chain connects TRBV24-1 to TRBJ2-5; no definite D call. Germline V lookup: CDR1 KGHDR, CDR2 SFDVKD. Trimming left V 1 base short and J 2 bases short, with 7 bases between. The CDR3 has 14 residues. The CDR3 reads CATSDFLAQETQYF. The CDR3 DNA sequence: TGTGCCACCAGTGATTTTCTGGCTCAAGAGACCCAGTACTTC.

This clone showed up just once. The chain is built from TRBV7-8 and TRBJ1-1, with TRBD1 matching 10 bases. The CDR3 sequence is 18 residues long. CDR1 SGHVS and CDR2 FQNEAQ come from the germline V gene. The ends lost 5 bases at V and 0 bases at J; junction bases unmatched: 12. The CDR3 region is CASSKTPGQGFMNTEAFF. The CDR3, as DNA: TGTGCCAGCAGCAAGACCCCGGGACAGGGGTTCATGAACACTGAAGCTTTCTTT.

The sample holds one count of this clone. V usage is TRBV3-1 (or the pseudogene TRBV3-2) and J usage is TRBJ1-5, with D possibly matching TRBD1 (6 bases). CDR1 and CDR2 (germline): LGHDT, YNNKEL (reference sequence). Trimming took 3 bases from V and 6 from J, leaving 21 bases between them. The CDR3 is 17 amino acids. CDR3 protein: CASSQARDRPPGQPQHF. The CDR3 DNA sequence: TGTGCCAGCAGCCAGGCCCGCGACAGGCCACCGGGTCAGCCCCAGCATTTT.

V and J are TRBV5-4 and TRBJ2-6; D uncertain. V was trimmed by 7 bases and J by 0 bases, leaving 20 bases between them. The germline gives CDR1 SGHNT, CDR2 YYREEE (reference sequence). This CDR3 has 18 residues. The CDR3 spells CASRTSLLRSSGANVLTF. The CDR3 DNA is TGTGCCAGCCGAACTTCCTTACTACGGAGCTCTGGGGCCAACGTCCTGACTTTC.